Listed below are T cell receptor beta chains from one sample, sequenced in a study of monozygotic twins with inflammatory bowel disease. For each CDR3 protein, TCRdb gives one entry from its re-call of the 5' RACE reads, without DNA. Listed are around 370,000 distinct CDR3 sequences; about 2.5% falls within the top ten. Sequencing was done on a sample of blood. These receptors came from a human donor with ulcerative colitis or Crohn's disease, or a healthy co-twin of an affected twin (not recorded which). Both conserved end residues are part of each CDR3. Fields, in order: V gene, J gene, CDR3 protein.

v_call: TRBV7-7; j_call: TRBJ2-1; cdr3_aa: CASSLGTFNEQFF
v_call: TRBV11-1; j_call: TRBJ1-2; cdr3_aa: CASSSQPQGVWVNYGYTF
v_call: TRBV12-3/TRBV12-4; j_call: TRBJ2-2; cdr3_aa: CASSLLRSGELFF
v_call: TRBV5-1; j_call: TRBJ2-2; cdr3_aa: CASSLPGVTGELFF
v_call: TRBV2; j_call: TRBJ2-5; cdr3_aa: CASSADEETQYF
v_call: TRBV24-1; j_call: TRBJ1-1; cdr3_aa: CATTDGTGTRNEAFF
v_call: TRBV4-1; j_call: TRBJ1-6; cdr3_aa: CASSQDRGWTPLHF
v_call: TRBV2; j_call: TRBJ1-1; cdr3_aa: CASTMNTEAFF
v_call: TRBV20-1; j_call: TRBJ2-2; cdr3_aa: CSAPSGGIRTGELFF
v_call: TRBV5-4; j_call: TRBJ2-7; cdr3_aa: CASSRQGAGYEQYF
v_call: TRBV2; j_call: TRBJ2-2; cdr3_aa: CASKSTENTGELFF
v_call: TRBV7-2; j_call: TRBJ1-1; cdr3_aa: CASSLGLTEAFF
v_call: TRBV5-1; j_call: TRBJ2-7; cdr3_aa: CASSLEAGTHYEQYF
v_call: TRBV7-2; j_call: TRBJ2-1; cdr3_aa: CASSHAGTGGVYNEQFF
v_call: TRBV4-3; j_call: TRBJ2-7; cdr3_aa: CASTPSSVGLSYEQYF
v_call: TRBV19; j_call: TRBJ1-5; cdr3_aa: CASWDRGLADNQPQHF
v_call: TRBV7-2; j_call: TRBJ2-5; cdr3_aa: CATSGVDRETQYF
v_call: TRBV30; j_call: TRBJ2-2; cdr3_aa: CAWSVRGAGELFF
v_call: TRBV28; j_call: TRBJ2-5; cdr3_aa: CASSGRDRGSQETQYF
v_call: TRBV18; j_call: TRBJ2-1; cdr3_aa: CASSPLTGADEQFF
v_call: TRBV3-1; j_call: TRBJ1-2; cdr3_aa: CASSLHPDSPYGYTF
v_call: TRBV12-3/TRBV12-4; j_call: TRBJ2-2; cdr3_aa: CASSARTGRANTGELFF